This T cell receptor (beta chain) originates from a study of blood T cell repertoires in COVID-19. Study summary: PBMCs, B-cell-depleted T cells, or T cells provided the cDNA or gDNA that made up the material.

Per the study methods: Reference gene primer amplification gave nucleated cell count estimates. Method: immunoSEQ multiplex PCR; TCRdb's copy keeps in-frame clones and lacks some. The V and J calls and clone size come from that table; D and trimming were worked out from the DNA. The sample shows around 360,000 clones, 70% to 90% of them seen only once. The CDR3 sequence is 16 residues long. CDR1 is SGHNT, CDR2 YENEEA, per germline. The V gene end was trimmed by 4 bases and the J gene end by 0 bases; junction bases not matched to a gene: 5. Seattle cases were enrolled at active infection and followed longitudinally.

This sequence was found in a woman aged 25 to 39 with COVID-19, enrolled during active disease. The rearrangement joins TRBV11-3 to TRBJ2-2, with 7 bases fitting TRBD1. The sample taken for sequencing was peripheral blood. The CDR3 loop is CASSSTQGANTGELFF. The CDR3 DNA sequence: TGTGCCAGCAGCTCTACTCAGGGGGCGAACACCGGGGAGCTGTTTTTT.